Listed below are T cell receptor beta chains from one sample, sequenced in a study of pediatric ulcerative colitis. The table came from immunoSEQ multiplex PCR; TCRdb's copy has only in-frame clones and leaves some out. The sample carries around 14,000 clones, approximately 90% recorded once. The specimen sequenced was blood. These receptors originate from a boy aged 5-17 years with moderate ulcerative colitis. Each CDR3 is given with its conserved first and last residue. D genes are given only for firm matches. Rows give clone size only sometimes, using once, few, many, or a class for an expanded clone.

v_call: TRBV2; clone_size: .; d_call: TRBD1; j_call: TRBJ1-4; cdr3_nt: TGTGCCAGCAAGTTATTTCCGGCCCAACAGGGGGGAAATGAAAAACTGTTTTTT; cdr3_aa: CASKLFPAQQGGNEKLFF
v_call: TRBV13; clone_size: .; d_call: TRBD2; j_call: TRBJ2-5; cdr3_nt: TGTGCCAGCAGCATACTAGCGGGAGCCCAAGAGACCCAGTACTTC; cdr3_aa: CASSILAGAQETQYF
v_call: TRBV21-1; clone_size: .; d_call: .; j_call: TRBJ1-1; cdr3_nt: TGTGCCAGCAGCAAAGCGCCGTGGGCAGGGGCCTACCCGGATACTGAAGCTTTCTTT; cdr3_aa: CASSKAPWAGAYPDTEAFF
v_call: TRBV5-1; clone_size: .; d_call: TRBD1; j_call: TRBJ2-2; cdr3_nt: TGCGCCAGCAGCCAACGCGCGACAGGGCGCACCGGGGAGCTGTTTTTT; cdr3_aa: CASSQRATGRTGELFF
v_call: TRBV28; clone_size: .; d_call: .; j_call: TRBJ1-5; cdr3_nt: TGTGCCAGCAGTTTATTCTTAAGCTCGAATCAGCCCCAGCATTTT; cdr3_aa: CASSLFLSSNQPQHF
v_call: TRBV9; clone_size: once; d_call: TRBD2; j_call: TRBJ2-3; cdr3_nt: TGTGCCAGCAGCGTAGCCTCTCATCATGCGGGAGGCACGCAGTATTTT; cdr3_aa: CASSVASHHAGGTQYF
v_call: TRBV10-3; clone_size: .; d_call: .; j_call: TRBJ1-2; cdr3_nt: TGTGCCATCAGTGATCCCCCCGAGGTACATGGCTACACCTTC; cdr3_aa: CAISDPPEVHGYTF
v_call: TRBV5-1; clone_size: .; d_call: TRBD1; j_call: TRBJ2-2; cdr3_nt: TGCGCCAGCAGCCAAGGGACAGGGGCCACCGGGGAGCTGTTTTTT; cdr3_aa: CASSQGTGATGELFF
v_call: TRBV4-1; clone_size: .; d_call: .; j_call: TRBJ2-7; cdr3_nt: TGCGCCAGCAGCCAACCTGCGGTGGCGTCCCTCTCCTACGAGCAGTACTTC; cdr3_aa: CASSQPAVASLSYEQYF
v_call: TRBV9; clone_size: .; d_call: .; j_call: TRBJ1-4; cdr3_nt: TGTGCCAGCAGCGCAGACAGTGCCGCCGCTAATGAAAAACTGTTTTTT; cdr3_aa: CASSADSAAANEKLFF
v_call: TRBV28; clone_size: .; d_call: TRBD1; j_call: TRBJ1-5; cdr3_nt: TGTGCCAGCGAACAGGGGGCTGGCAATCAGCCCCAGCATTTT; cdr3_aa: CASEQGAGNQPQHF
v_call: TRBV28; clone_size: .; d_call: TRBD1; j_call: TRBJ2-7; cdr3_nt: TGTGCCAGCAGTCAGCCCCCAGGACAGGAGCTCGAGCAGTACTTC; cdr3_aa: CASSQPPGQELEQYF
v_call: TRBV7-9; clone_size: .; d_call: .; j_call: TRBJ2-7; cdr3_nt: TGTGCCAGCAGATCAGGGACCCGGCACGAGCAGTACTTC; cdr3_aa: CASRSGTRHEQYF
v_call: TRBV11-2; clone_size: .; d_call: .; j_call: TRBJ1-2; cdr3_nt: TGTGCCAGCAGCTTAGTTGAGGGGAGTAGCTATGGCTACACCTTC; cdr3_aa: CASSLVEGSSYGYTF